A single T cell receptor (beta chain) is shown here with its context. CDR1 and CDR2 from the germline V gene are SEHNR and FQNEAQ (reference sequence). V trimming: 3 bases; J trimming: 6 bases; junction bases outside the gene matches: 11. The CDR3 contains 16 residues. How the authors handled the data: Using reference gene primer amplification, nucleated cell counts were estimated. Sequencing was performed with immunoSEQ multiplex PCR; in TCRdb, only in-frame clones are kept and a portion is missing. For V, J and clone size, that table is used; D and trimming come from the DNA. Of 200,000 to 250,000 clones listed, about 86% are singletons. This specimen belongs to a study of blood T cell repertoires in COVID-19.

The clonotype comes from a woman aged 45 to 65 with acute COVID-19. Sequencing was performed on PBMCs or T cells enriched from blood (not recorded which). The V and J genes are TRBV7-9 and TRBJ2-1; 7 nucleotides agree with TRBD2. The CDR3 region is CASSLATSVFSNEQFF. The CDR3 DNA reads as TGTGCCAGCAGCTTGGCAACTAGCGTATTCTCCAATGAGCAGTTCTTC.